One sample yielded the 2 T cell receptor beta chains listed below, sequenced in a study of beta chain features in type 1 diabetes. Points from the study as a whole: In all four CD4+ subsets, TCRB CDR3 length was significantly, moderately reduced in type 1 diabetes.

For these receptors, no antigen is known. Sequenced material consisted of expressed TCRB transcripts (all of the isolated RNA was reverse transcribed). Produced via immunoSEQ multiplex PCR; TCRdb's table is partial and in-frame only. The sample contains about 240,000 clones, approximately 15% of which appear only once. Specimen: naive CD4+ T cells from blood. The receptors originated from a man aged 25-45 years with type 1 diabetes.

This clone showed up just a few times. V usage is TRBV10-3 and J usage is TRBJ2-1, with a tentative D call TRBD1 (5 bases). CDR3 length: 15 residues. The germline CDR1 and CDR2 sequences are ENHRY and SYGVKD. The V end was cut by 0 bases, the J end by 6 bases, with 12 bases between. This CDR3 is CAISESIQAGNEQFF. As DNA, the CDR3 is TGTGCCATCAGTGAGTCGATACAGGCAGGCAATGAGCAGTTCTTC.

J is TRBJ1-2 and V is TRBV6-1, with TRBD1 as a possible D gene (5 bases). Germline loops: CDR1 MNHNS, CDR2 SASEGT. This CDR3 region has 15 residues. V lost 0 bases to trimming and J lost 3 bases, with 11 bases between them. CDR3 sequence (DNA): TGTGCCAGCAGTGAAGCGGCGACAGCATACTATGGCTACACCTTC. As protein: CASSEAATAYYGYTF.